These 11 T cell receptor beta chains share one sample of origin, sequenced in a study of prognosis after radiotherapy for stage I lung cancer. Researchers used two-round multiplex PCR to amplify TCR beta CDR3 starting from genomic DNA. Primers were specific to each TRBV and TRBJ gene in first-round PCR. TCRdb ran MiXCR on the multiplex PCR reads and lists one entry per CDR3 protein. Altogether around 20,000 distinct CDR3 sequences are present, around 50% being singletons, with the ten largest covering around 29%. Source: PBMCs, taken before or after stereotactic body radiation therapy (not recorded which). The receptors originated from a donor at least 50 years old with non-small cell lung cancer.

The CDR3 sequence is CASTTGLGLKFSYEQYF. The CDR3 nucleotides read TGTGCCAGCACCACGGGATTGGGACTAAAGTTTTCTTACGAGCAGTACTTC. This rearrangement joins TRBV6-2 or TRBV6-3 to TRBJ2-7, with 7 bases aligning to TRBD2. After removal of 7 bases from V and 4 bases from J, the junction contained 19 bases not matched to a gene. This CDR3 region has 17 residues. Germline V gene sequence: CDR1 MNHEY, CDR2 SVGEGT.

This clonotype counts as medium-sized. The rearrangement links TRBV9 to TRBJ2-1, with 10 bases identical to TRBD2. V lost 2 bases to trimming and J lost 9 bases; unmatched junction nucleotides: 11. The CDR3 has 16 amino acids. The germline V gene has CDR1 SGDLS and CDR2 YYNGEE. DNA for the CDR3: TGTGCCAGCAGCGTGTCCGGGACTAGCGAGAGGGGTGAGCAGTTCTTC. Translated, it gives CASSVSGTSERGEQFF.

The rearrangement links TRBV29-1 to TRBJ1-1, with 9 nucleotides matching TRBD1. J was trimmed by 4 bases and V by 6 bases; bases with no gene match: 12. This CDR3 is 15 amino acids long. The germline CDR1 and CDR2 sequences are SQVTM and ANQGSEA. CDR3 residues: CSVNARDREGTEAFF. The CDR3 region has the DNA TGCAGCGTCAATGCACGGGACAGGGAGGGCACTGAAGCTTTCTTT.

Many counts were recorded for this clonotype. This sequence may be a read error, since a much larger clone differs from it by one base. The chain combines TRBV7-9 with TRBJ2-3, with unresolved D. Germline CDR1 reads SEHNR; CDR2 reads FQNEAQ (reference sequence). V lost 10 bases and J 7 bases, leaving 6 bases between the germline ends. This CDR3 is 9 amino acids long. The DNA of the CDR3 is TGTGCCATGGAACATACGCAGTATTTT. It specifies CAMEHTQYF. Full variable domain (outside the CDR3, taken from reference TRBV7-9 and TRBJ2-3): DTGVSQNPRHKITKRGQNVTFRCDPISEHNRLYWYRQTLGQGPEFLTYFQNEAQLEKSRLLSDRFSAERPKGSFSTLEIQRTEQGDSAMYLCAMEHTQYFGPGTRLTVL.

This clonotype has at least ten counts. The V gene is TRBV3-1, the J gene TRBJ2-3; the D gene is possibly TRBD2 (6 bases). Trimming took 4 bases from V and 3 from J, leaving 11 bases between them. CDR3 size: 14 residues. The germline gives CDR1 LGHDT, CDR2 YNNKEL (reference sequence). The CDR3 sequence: CASSPRTTTDTQYF. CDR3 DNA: TGTGCCAGCAGCCCTCGGACTACTACAGATACGCAGTATTTT.

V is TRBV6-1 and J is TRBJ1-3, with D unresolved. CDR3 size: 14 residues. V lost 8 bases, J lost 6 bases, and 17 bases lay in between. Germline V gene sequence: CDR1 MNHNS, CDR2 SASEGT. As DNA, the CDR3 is TGTGCCAGCGGGAAGGGTGGACGGTCAAACACCATATATTTT. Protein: CASGKGGRSNTIYF.

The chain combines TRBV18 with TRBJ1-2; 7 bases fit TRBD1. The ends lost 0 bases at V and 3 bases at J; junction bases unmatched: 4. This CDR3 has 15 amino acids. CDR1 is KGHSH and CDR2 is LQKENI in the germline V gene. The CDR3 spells CASSPPEGAYYGYTF. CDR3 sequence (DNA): TGTGCCAGCTCACCACCGGAGGGGGCGTACTATGGCTACACCTTC. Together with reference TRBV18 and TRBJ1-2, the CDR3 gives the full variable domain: NAGVMQNPRHLVRRRGQEARLRCSPMKGHSHVYWYRQLPEEGLKFMVYLQKENIIDESGMPKERFSAEFPKEGPSILRIQQVVRGDSAAYFCASSPPEGAYYGYTFGSGTRLTVV.

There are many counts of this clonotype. CDR3 bases: TGTGCCAGCAGCGTAACTCCGGGCGCCTACGAGCAGTACTTC. Its protein is CASSVTPGAYEQYF. The chain combines TRBV9 with TRBJ2-7; no reliable D call. V was clipped by 1 base and J by 2 bases, with 10 bases between them. CDR1 and CDR2 from the germline V gene are SGDLS and YYNGEE. The length of the CDR3 is 14 residues.

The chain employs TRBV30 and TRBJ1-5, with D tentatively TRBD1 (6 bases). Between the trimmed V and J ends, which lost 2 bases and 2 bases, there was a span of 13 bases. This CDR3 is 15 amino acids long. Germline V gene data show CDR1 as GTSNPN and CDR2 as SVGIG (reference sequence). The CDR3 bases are TGTGCCTGGAGTCCGGGGGGCGCGGGCAATCAGCCCCAGCATTTT. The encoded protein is CAWSPGGAGNQPQHF.

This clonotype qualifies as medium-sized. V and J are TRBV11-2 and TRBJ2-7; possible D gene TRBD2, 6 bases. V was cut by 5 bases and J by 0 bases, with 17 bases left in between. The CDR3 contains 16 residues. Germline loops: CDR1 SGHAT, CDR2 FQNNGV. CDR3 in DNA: TGTGCCAGCAGCCTGGGCGGGGCAGGCGTCTCCTACGAGCAGTACTTC. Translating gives CASSLGGAGVSYEQYF.

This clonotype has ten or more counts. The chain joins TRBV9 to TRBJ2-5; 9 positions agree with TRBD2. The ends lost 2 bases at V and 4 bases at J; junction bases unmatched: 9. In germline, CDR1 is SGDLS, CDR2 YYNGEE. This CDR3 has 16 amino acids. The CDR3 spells CASSVRGSGSPETQYF. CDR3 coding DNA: TGTGCCAGCAGCGTTAGGGGTAGCGGGAGTCCAGAGACCCAGTACTTC.